One T cell receptor beta chain is described in this entry. Its antigen is still unknown. V shed 7 bases and J 4 bases; nucleotides not matched to a gene: 6. In germline, CDR1 is SQVTM, CDR2 ANQGSEA. The CDR3 length is 14 residues. The record originates from a study of T cell responses to AZD1222 COVID-19 vaccine. The data were produced by immunoSEQ multiplex PCR, yet TCRdb's version contains in-frame clones alone and is incomplete. The sample has 90,000 to 95,000 clones, approximately 90% seen once. General observations from the study: Donors were largely white British and mainly female; clonal diversity was possibly underestimated. Baseline seropositives among AZD1222 recipients totaled only five to seven.

This clonotype was sampled from an adult in good health. Sequenced here: peripheral blood, sampled on day 0 of AZD1222 vaccination. The V and J genes are TRBV29-1 and TRBJ2-1; 11 bases are shared with TRBD1. The CDR3 reads CSGDGTGGYNEQFF. As DNA, the CDR3 is TGCAGCGGGGACGGGACAGGGGGTTACAATGAGCAGTTCTTC.